The 27 T cell receptor beta chains below all came from one sample that was sequenced in a study of blood T cell repertoires in COVID-19. Measured with immunoSEQ multiplex PCR; TCRdb has only the in-frame clones, and not every one. The sample records over 130,000 clones, around 88% being singletons. The specimen sequenced was peripheral blood. The receptors here all came from a human donor in a cohort sampled during active COVID-19.

The chain recombines TRBV6-6 with TRBJ1-2; 7 positions match TRBD1. Germline CDR1 MNHNY, CDR2 SVGAGI (reference sequence). V lost 6 bases, J lost 14 bases, and 12 bases stayed unmatched. This CDR3 is 12 amino acids long. CDR3 sequence (DNA): TGTGCCAGCAGCCCCACCGACAGGGTAGAAACCTTC. Its translation: CASSPTDRVETF.

The V gene is TRBV4-3, the J gene TRBJ2-2; tentative D call: TRBD2 (5 bases). CDR1 is LGHNA and CDR2 is YSLEER in the germline V gene. This CDR3 region has 14 residues. Trimming stripped 0 bases from V and 5 bases from J, with 7 bases between. CDR3 region: CASSQDRGTGELFF. The CDR3 DNA sequence: TGCGCCAGCAGCCAAGATCGGGGAACCGGGGAGCTGTTTTTT.

Details on this clone: The same CDR3 also results from other DNA sequences found in this sample. V is TRBV11-2 and J is TRBJ1-5; 8 bases align to TRBD1. CDR3 size: 13 residues. Germline trimming cut 5 bases from V and 4 bases from J; bases unmatched to any gene: 1. Germline lookup yields CDR1 SGHAT and CDR2 FQNNGV. The CDR3 sequence: CASSRTGNQPQHF. CDR3 DNA sequence: TGTGCCAGCAGCCGGACAGGGAATCAGCCCCAGCATTTT. Full variable domain (outside the CDR3, taken from reference TRBV11-2 and TRBJ1-5): EAGVAQSPRYKIIEKRQSVAFWCNPISGHATLYWYQQILGQGPKLLIQFQNNGVVDDSQLPKDRFSAERLKGVDSTLKIQPAKLEDSAVYLCASSRTGNQPQHFGDGTRLSIL.

This clone was seen once. The V and J genes are TRBV7-6 and TRBJ2-7; D is undetermined. Germline CDR1 and CDR2: SGHVS and FNYEAQ. V was clipped by 1 base and J by 4 bases, with 14 bases between them. The CDR3 sequence is 15 residues long. Here the CDR3 reads CASSLDPNSDYEQYF. The CDR3 DNA is TGTGCCAGCAGCTTAGACCCCAACAGTGATTACGAGCAGTACTTC.

This rearrangement joins TRBV27 to TRBJ2-6, with D uncertain. V was pared by 0 bases and J by 3 bases, with 6 bases between. CDR1 and CDR2 (germline): MNHEY, SMNVEV (reference sequence). This CDR3 comprises 15 residues. The CDR3 sequence: CASSLSYSGANVLTF. The CDR3 DNA is TGTGCCAGCAGTTTATCGTACAGTGGGGCCAACGTCCTGACTTTC.

The chain employs TRBV9 and TRBJ2-7; D is possibly TRBD2 (6 bases). The CDR3 contains 15 residues. The ends were cut back, 3 bases at V and 5 bases at J, with 18 bases in the middle. Germline CDR1 reads SGDLS; CDR2 reads YYNGEE. The CDR3 coding sequence is TGTGCCAGCAGCGGTCGGGGGACGTCGCGGCACGAGCAGTACTTC. The encoded protein is CASSGRGTSRHEQYF.

This clone was observed a single time. The gene calls are TRBV6-5 and TRBJ2-2, with a tentative D call TRBD1 (6 bases). Germline V gene lookup returns CDR1 MNHEY and CDR2 SVGAGI. This CDR3 spans 14 amino acids. Trimming left V 3 bases short and J 5 bases short, with 10 bases between. The CDR3 coding sequence is TGTGCCAGCAGTTATTACCAGGGGACCGGGGAGCTGTTTTTT. Encoded protein: CASSYYQGTGELFF.

This clone turned up a few times. The chain combines TRBV6-4 with TRBJ2-5; TRBD1 matches at 10 bases. The CDR3 consists of 15 residues. Germline-derived CDR1 and CDR2 are MRHNA and SNTAGT. With V trimmed by 3 bases and J by 0 bases, 1 base remained unmatched. The CDR3 region has the DNA TGTGCCAGCAGTGAAGGGACAGGGGACCAAGAGACCCAGTACTTC. It translates to CASSEGTGDQETQYF.

The chain combines TRBV27 with TRBJ1-2, with D possibly being TRBD1 (5 bases). The length of the CDR3 is 15 residues. Germline assignment: CDR1 MNHEY and CDR2 SMNVEV (reference sequence). Trimming shortened V by 2 bases and J by 0 bases, and 10 bases separated the two germline ends. Here the CDR3 reads CASSLMGPSNYGYTF. For the CDR3, the DNA is TGTGCCAGCAGTTTAATGGGGCCCTCTAACTATGGCTACACCTTC.

This rearrangement joins TRBV12-3 or TRBV12-4 to TRBJ2-1, with D possibly TRBD1 on 6 matching bases. Trimming cost V 3 bases and J 6 bases, with 9 bases left between them. CDR3 length equals 13 residues. CDR3 residues: CASSLRGGNEQFF. The CDR3 coding sequence is TGTGCCAGCAGTTTGAGAGGGGGCAATGAGCAGTTCTTC.

The CDR3 reads CASSQDRTPGQGLRGYTF. The CDR3 region has the DNA TGCGCCAGCAGCCAAGACCGGACACCGGGACAGGGTTTACGAGGCTACACCTTC. The J gene is TRBJ1-2, the V gene TRBV4-1; TRBD1 matches at 9 bases. This CDR3 is 18 amino acids long. V lost 0 bases and J lost 8; bases outside the gene matches: 16. From germline, CDR1 is MGHRA and CDR2 YSYEKL.

The rearrangement links TRBV4-2 to TRBJ2-5; D is ambiguous. The V end lost 2 bases, the J end lost 1 base, and 11 bases lay between the germline ends. CDR3 length: 15 amino acids. Germline loops: CDR1 LGHNA, CDR2 YNFKEQ. The chain's CDR3 is CASSQYHLGQETQYF. In nucleotides, the CDR3 is TGTGCCAGCAGCCAATATCACCTCGGCCAAGAGACCCAGTACTTC.

J is TRBJ1-4 and V is TRBV7-9; TRBD1 agrees at 8 bases. The CDR3 totals 16 residues. From germline, CDR1 is SEHNR and CDR2 FQNEAQ (reference sequence). The V segment lost 5 bases and the J segment 7 bases; nucleotides outside the gene matches: 12. CDR3 nucleotides: TGTGCCAGCAGCGACCCGGACAGGGTTCTAGGTGAAAAACTGTTTTTT. This sequence encodes CASSDPDRVLGEKLFF.

The J gene is TRBJ1-1, the V gene TRBV7-7, with TRBD1 identical over 10 bases. This CDR3 comprises 14 residues. Looked up from germline, CDR1 is SSHAT and CDR2 is FNYEAQ (reference sequence). The CDR3, as DNA: TGTGTCCCGATCGAGGACAGGGGGGACACTGAAGCTTTCTTT. Translation gives CVPIEDRGDTEAFF.

The chain uses TRBV27 and TRBJ1-5; no reliable D call. Trimming left V 6 bases short and J 7 bases short, with 13 bases between. The CDR3 totals 13 residues. Germline assignment: CDR1 MNHEY and CDR2 SMNVEV (reference sequence). The CDR3 region is CASSPRAWQPQHF. The CDR3 coding sequence is TGTGCCAGCAGCCCTCGAGCTTGGCAGCCCCAGCATTTT.

V and J are TRBV6-5 and TRBJ2-5; tentative D call: TRBD2 (5 bases). Germline values: CDR1 MNHEY, CDR2 SVGAGI. The CDR3 spans 15 residues. The V and J ends lost 10 bases and 3 bases respectively, with 21 bases between them. CDR3 nucleotide sequence: TGTGCCACAACGGGAAGGAGGTCAGCCGAAGAGACCCAGTACTTC. It is translated as CATTGRRSAEETQYF.

The chain joins TRBV3-1 (or the pseudogene TRBV3-2) to TRBJ2-5; TRBD1 is a possible D gene (6 bases). The CDR3 runs to 14 residues. V was clipped by 2 bases and J by 0 bases, with 7 bases between them. Looked up from germline, CDR1 is LGHDT and CDR2 is YNNKEL (reference sequence). CDR3 in DNA: TGTGCCAGCAGCCAAACAGGGCACCAAGAGACCCAGTACTTC. Translated, it gives CASSQTGHQETQYF.

This chain links TRBV7-9 with TRBJ2-5; TRBD2 aligns across 10 bases. Germline CDR1 SEHNR, CDR2 FQNEAQ (reference sequence). The V segment lost 4 bases and the J segment 2 bases; nucleotides outside the gene matches: 7. The CDR3 consists of 16 residues. The CDR3 here is CASSSHRTSGQETQYF. CDR3 coding DNA: TGTGCCAGCAGCTCACACCGGACTAGCGGACAAGAGACCCAGTACTTC.

A few counts support this clone. V and J are TRBV7-9 and TRBJ1-6; D is unclear. Germline V gives CDR1 SEHNR, CDR2 FQNEAQ (reference sequence). V was trimmed by 6 bases and J by 5 bases, leaving 5 bases between them. This CDR3 contains 12 residues. CDR3 amino acids: CASSYNNSPLHF. The CDR3 DNA follows: TGTGCCAGCAGTTATAATAATTCACCCCTCCACTTT.

The V gene is TRBV3-1 (or the pseudogene TRBV3-2), the J gene TRBJ2-1; a weak D match, TRBD1 (5 bases). V lost 1 base and J 9 bases, leaving 10 bases between the germline ends. The V gene's germline CDR1 is LGHDT and CDR2 YNNKEL (reference sequence). The CDR3 runs 13 residues. The CDR3 DNA reads TGTGCCAGCAGCCAAGGCAGGGCTGCTGAGCAGTTCTTC. Amino acids: CASSQGRAAEQFF.

The chain uses TRBV9 and TRBJ2-6, with D tentatively TRBD2 (5 bases). V was cut by 4 bases and J by 0 bases, with 23 bases left in between. The CDR3 covers 20 residues. CDR1 and CDR2 from the germline V gene are SGDLS and YYNGEE. The CDR3 region is CASSFNQPGNPNSGANVLTF. CDR3 coding DNA: TGTGCCAGCAGCTTCAACCAACCGGGAAACCCCAACTCTGGGGCCAACGTCCTGACTTTC.

This chain links TRBV29-1 with TRBJ2-2, with 9 nucleotides matching TRBD2. CDR3 length: 15 amino acids. Germline V gene lookup returns CDR1 SQVTM and CDR2 ANQGSEA. V trimming: 4 bases; J trimming: 0 bases; junction bases outside the gene matches: 3. Here the CDR3 DNA reads TGCAGCGTTGGCGGGGGGGCCGCGAACACCGGGGAGCTGTTTTTT. Its protein is CSVGGGAANTGELFF.

This clone turned up a few times. This chain links TRBV27 with TRBJ1-2; 7 bases are a match to TRBD1. CDR3 size: 15 residues. With 5 bases clipped from V and 8 bases from J, the junction kept 14 bases outside the gene matches. Germline lookup yields CDR1 MNHEY and CDR2 SMNVEV (reference sequence). The CDR3 bases are TGTGCCAGCAGTCCCGCCGACAGGGCGGTAAAGGGCTACACCTTC. Its translation is CASSPADRAVKGYTF.

This chain connects TRBV6-5 to TRBJ2-3, with TRBD1 matching 7 bases. With 2 bases clipped from V and 2 bases from J, the junction kept 4 bases outside the gene matches. CDR1 is MNHEY, CDR2 SVGAGI, per germline. This CDR3 is built from 15 residues. CDR3 residues: CASSYGQALTDTQYF. In DNA form, the CDR3 reads TGTGCCAGCAGTTACGGACAGGCTCTCACAGATACGCAGTATTTT.

This sequence joins TRBV5-1 and TRBJ2-7; 8 positions agree with TRBD1. CDR3 length: 13 amino acids. V gave up 5 bases and J gave up 2 bases; unmatched junction bases: 3. The germline V gene has CDR1 SGHRS and CDR2 YFSETQ. CDR3 in DNA: TGCGCCAGCAGTTCGACAGGGGCCTACGAGCAGTACTTC. This gives the protein CASSSTGAYEQYF.

This chain joins TRBV6-1 and TRBJ2-1, with D possibly TRBD2 on 7 matching bases. The CDR3 has 15 residues. CDR1 is MNHNS and CDR2 is SASEGT in the germline V gene. Trimming stripped 3 bases from V and 3 bases from J, with 12 bases between. The CDR3 spells CASSEVGGVYNEQFF. CDR3 nucleotide sequence: TGTGCCAGCAGTGAGGTAGGGGGGGTCTACAATGAGCAGTTCTTC.

The chain uses TRBV20-1 and TRBJ2-1; TRBD2 matches 8 bases. The CDR3 contains 16 residues. The trim removed 3 bases at V and 4 bases at J, leaving 11 bases unmatched. CDR1 DFQATT and CDR2 SNEGSKA come from the germline V gene (reference sequence). The CDR3 protein is CSASPSLPGGYNEQFF. The CDR3 DNA reads TGCAGTGCTAGTCCCTCTCTCCCGGGGGGGTACAATGAGCAGTTCTTC.